This entry describes one TCR beta chain. The PCR contained 60 Vbeta and 13 Jbeta primers. Sequencing used immunoSEQ multiplex PCR; TCRdb keeps in-frame clones, though not all of them. The table lists 180,000 or so clones, more than 80% of them singletons, with about 0.82% in the top ten. The sample belongs to a study of cytomegalovirus exposure and HLA in healthy donors. Deletions cut 1 base from V and 0 bases from J, with 10 bases between. The CDR3 runs 16 residues. Germline CDR1 reads SEHNR; CDR2 reads FQNEAQ (reference sequence). The chain employs TRBV7-9 and TRBJ1-3; unclear D gene. This receptor was taken from a woman younger than 30 in good health and CMV-seronegative. Source material: PBMCs. Written as DNA, the CDR3 is TGTGCCAGCAGCTTAGATCTAGTTCTCTCTGGAAACACCATATATTTT. It codes for CASSLDLVLSGNTIYF.